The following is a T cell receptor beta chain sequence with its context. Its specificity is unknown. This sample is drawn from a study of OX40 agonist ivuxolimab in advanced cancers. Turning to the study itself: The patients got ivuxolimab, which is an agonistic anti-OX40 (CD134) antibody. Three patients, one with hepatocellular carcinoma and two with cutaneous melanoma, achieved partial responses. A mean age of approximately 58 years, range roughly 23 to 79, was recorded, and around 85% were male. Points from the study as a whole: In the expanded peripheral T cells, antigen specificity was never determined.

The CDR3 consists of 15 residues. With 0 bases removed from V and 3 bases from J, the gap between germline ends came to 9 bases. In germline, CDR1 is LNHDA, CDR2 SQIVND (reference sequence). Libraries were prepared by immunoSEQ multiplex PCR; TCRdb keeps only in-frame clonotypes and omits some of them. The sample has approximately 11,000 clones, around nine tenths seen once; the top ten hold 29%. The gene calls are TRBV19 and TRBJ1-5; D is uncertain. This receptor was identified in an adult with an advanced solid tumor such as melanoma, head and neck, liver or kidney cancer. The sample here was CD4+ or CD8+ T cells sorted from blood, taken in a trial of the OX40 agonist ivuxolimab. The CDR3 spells CASSIDLTHNQPQHF. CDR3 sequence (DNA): TGTGCCAGTAGTATAGATCTTACCCACAATCAGCCCCAGCATTTT.